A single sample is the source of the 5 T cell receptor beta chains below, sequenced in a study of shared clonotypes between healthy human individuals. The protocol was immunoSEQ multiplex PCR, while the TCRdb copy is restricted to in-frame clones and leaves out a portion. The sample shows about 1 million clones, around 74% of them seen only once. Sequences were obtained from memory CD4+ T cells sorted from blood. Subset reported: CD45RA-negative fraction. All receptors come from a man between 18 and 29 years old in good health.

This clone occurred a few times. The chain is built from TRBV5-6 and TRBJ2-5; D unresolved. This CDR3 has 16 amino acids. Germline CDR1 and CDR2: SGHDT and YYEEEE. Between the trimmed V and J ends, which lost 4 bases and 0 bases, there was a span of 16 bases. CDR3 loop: CASSPPGRFHQETQYF. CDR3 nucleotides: TGTGCCAGCAGCCCGCCCGGTAGGTTTCACCAAGAGACCCAGTACTTC. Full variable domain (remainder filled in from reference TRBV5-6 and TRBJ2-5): DAGVTQSPTHLIKTRGQQVTLRCSPKSGHDTVSWYQQALGQGPQFIFQYYEEEERQRGNFPDRFSGHQFPNYSSELNVNALLLGDSALYLCASSPPGRFHQETQYFGPGTRLLVL.

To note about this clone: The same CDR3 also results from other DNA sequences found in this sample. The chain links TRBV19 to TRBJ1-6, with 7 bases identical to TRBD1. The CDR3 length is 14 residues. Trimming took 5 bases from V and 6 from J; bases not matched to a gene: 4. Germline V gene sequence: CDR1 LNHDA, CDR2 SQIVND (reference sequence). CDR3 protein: CASSSDRANSPLHF. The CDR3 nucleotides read TGTGCCAGTAGTTCCGACAGGGCTAATTCACCCCTCCACTTT.

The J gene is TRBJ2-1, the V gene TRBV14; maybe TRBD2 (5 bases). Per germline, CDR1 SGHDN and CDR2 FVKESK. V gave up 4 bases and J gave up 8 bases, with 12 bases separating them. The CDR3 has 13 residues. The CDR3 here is CASSRTAGYEQFF. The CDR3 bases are TGTGCCAGCAGCCGGACTGCCGGGTATGAGCAGTTCTTC.

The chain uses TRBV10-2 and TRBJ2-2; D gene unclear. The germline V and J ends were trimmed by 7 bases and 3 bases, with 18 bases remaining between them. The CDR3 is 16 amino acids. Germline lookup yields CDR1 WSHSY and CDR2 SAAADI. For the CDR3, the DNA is TGCGCCAGCACTTTGTGGGATCGAGTCGACACCGGGGAGCTGTTTTTT. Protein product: CASTLWDRVDTGELFF.

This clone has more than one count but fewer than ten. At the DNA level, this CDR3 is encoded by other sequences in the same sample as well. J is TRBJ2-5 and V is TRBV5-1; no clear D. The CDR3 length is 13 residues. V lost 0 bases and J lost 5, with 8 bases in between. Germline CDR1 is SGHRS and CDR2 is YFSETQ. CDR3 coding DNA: TGCGCCAGCAGCTTGGGGCTAGGGGAGACCCAGTACTTC. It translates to CASSLGLGETQYF.